The sequence of this T cell receptor beta chain was determined in a study of human T cells and chemical hapten exposure. Study-level background: Subjects had 2% DPC placed on 2 cm by 2 cm of upper inner arm skin for sensitization.

This clonotype was picked up one time. MiXCR, applied by TCRdb to the RACE reads, yields one record per CDR3 protein. The sample lists 74,000 or so distinct CDR3 sequences; about 12% were seen once. Time point meaning: patch test 1, 2 weeks after DPC sensitization. Documented treatment: therapeutic diphenylcyclopropenone sensitization with weekly scalp DPC. The TCR was taken from an older woman with alopecia areata. Some clones in this sample may be carry-over from other donors' samples. Material: whole blood, obtained in connection with sensitization to the hapten diphenylcyclopropenone (DPC).

The CDR3 sequence is CASSPSGRPDTQYF. The CDR3 DNA reads TGTGCCAGCAGCCCTTCCGGCCGCCCAGATACGCAGTATTTT. This chain links TRBV3-1 with TRBJ2-3, with D hard to call. The V end was cut by 4 bases, the J end by 4 bases, with 12 bases between. Germline lookup yields CDR1 LGHDT and CDR2 YNNKEL (reference sequence). This CDR3 is built from 14 residues.